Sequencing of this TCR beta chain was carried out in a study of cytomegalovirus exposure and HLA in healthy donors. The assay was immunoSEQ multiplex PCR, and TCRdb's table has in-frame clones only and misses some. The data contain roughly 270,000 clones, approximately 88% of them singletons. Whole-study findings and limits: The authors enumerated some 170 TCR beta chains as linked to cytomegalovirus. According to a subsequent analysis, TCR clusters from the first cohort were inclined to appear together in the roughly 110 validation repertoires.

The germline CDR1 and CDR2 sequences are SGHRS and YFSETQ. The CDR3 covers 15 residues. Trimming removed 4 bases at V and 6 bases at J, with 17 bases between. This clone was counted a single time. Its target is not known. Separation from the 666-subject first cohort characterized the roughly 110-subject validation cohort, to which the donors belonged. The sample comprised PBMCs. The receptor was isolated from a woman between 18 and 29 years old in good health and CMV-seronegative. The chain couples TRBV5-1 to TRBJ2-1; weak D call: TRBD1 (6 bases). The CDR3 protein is CASSARVGQLNEQFF. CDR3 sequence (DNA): TGCGCCAGCAGCGCGAGGGTCGGACAGCTCAATGAGCAGTTCTTC.